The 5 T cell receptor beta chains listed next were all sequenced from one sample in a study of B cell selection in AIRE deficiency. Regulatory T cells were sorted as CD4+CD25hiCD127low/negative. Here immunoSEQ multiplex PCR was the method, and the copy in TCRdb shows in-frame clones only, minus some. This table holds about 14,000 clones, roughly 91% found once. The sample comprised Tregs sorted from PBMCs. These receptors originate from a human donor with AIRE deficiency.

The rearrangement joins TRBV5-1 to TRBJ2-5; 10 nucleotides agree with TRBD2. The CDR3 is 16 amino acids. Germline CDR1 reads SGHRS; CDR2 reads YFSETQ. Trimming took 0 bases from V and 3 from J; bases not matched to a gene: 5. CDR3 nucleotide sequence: TGCGCCAGCAGCTTGGTTAGCGGGAGGACGAAAGAGACCCAGTACTTC. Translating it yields CASSLVSGRTKETQYF.

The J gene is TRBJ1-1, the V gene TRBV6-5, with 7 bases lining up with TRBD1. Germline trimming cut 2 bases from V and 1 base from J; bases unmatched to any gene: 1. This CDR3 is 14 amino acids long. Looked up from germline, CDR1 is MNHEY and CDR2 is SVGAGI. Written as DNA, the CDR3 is TGTGCCAGCAGTTACCAGGGGGGGAACACTGAAGCTTTCTTT. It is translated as CASSYQGGNTEAFF.

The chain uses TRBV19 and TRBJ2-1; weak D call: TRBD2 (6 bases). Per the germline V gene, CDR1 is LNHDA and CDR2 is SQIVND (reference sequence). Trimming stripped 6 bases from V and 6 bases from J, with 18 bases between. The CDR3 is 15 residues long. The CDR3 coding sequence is TGTGCCAGTAGGCCTAGGGGACTCCGGGTCAATGAGCAGTTCTTC. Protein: CASRPRGLRVNEQFF.

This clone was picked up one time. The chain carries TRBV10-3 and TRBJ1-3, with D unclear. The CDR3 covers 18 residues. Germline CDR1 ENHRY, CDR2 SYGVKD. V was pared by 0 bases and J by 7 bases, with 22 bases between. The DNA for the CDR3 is TGTGCCATCAGTGAGTCGAGTAGGTTGTCTAGCTCTCGGAACACCATATATTTT. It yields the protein CAISESSRLSSSRNTIYF.

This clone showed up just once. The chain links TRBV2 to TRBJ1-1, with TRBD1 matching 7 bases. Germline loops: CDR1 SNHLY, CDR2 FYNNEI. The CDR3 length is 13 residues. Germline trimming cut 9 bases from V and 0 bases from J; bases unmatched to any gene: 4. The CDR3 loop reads CARPTGLNTEAFF. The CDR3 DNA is TGTGCCAGACCGACAGGGTTGAACACTGAAGCTTTCTTT.